One and the same sample provided the 17 T cell receptor beta chains below, sequenced in a study of tumor-infiltrating lymphocytes in primary liver carcinoma. It was unsorted whole blood that yielded blood RNA, and germline DNA was also extracted. With a constant-region primer, TCR beta cDNA was made from around 530 ng of total RNA. Employing slightly modified ARM-PCR, three nested multiplex PCR rounds were run, and these gave rise to the TCR beta libraries. The opening two PCR rounds, approximately 10 cycles each, paired TRBV1-TRBV30 forward primers with a C-beta reverse primer. TCRdb re-called the multiplex PCR reads with MiXCR, one entry per CDR3 protein. The sample consists of roughly 330,000 distinct CDR3 sequences, roughly 61% of them appearing once. The specimen sequenced was peripheral blood. The receptors derive from a middle-aged man with primary liver carcinoma and hepatitis B virus infection.

This chain connects TRBV19 to TRBJ2-1, with TRBD2 matching 7 bases. Germline CDR1 is LNHDA and CDR2 is SQIVND (reference sequence). The length of the CDR3 is 14 residues. The V segment lost 3 bases and the J segment 6 bases; nucleotides outside the gene matches: 5. This CDR3 reads CASSIGTIGNEQFF. CDR3 nucleotides: TGTGCCAGTAGTATCGGGACTATAGGCAATGAGCAGTTCTTC.

This clonotype occurred many times. V gene TRBV11-2 combines with J gene TRBJ2-5; D gene unclear. The length of the CDR3 is 14 residues. Trimming removed 7 bases at V and 2 bases at J, with 14 bases between. CDR1 is SGHAT, CDR2 FQNNGV, per germline. CDR3 protein: CASKVNGIQETQYF. The CDR3 bases are TGTGCCAGCAAAGTTAACGGAATTCAAGAGACCCAGTACTTC.

The J gene is TRBJ1-6, the V gene TRBV7-2, with D uncertain. This CDR3 region has 13 residues. Germline V gene sequence: CDR1 SGHTA, CDR2 FQGNSA. The V and J ends lost 4 bases and 10 bases respectively, with 11 bases between them. The CDR3 DNA follows: TGTGCCAGCAGCTCGGAGACGAGATCACCCCTCCACTTT. Protein sequence: CASSSETRSPLHF.

The chain uses TRBV5-1 and TRBJ2-1; 7 bases line up with TRBD1. The CDR3 spans 14 residues. Germline V gene data show CDR1 as SGHRS and CDR2 as YFSETQ. With V trimmed by 5 bases and J by 4 bases, 6 bases remained unmatched. CDR3 in DNA: TGCGCCAGCAGGACAGGGCCAACTTACAATGAGCAGTTCTTC. Translation: CASRTGPTYNEQFF. Full variable domain (outside the CDR3, taken from reference TRBV5-1 and TRBJ2-1): KAGVTQTPRYLIKTRGQQVTLSCSPISGHRSVSWYQQTPGQGLQFLFEYFSETQRNKGNFPGRFSGRQFSNSRSEMNVSTLELGDSALYLCASRTGPTYNEQFFGPGTRLTVL.

This clonotype was detected ten times or more. The V call is TRBV10-3, the J call TRBJ2-7; D gene ambiguous. Germline CDR1 ENHRY, CDR2 SYGVKD. The CDR3 sequence is 12 residues long. Trimming stripped 6 bases from V and 6 bases from J, with 12 bases between. Here the CDR3 reads CAISPGPSEQYF. The CDR3 DNA reads TGTGCCATCAGCCCAGGTCCGTCCGAGCAGTACTTC.

This clonotype was seen repeatedly, ten times or more. V is TRBV11-2 and J is TRBJ2-2; a possible D gene is TRBD1 (7 bases). The V gene lost 4 bases and the J gene lost 6 bases, with 15 bases spanning the gap. This CDR3 is 15 amino acids long. Per the germline V gene, CDR1 is SGHAT and CDR2 is FQNNGV. The CDR3 nucleotides are TGTGCCAGCAGCTCCCCCCTCAGGGGGGCCGGGGAGCTGTTTTTT. Translated: CASSSPLRGAGELFF.

This chain links TRBV20-1 with TRBJ2-1; the D is unclear. V was cut by 5 bases and J by 4 bases, with 6 bases left in between. The length of the CDR3 is 11 residues. Germline-derived CDR1 and CDR2 are DFQATT and SNEGSKA (reference sequence). The CDR3 sequence: CSAYIYNEQFF. As DNA, the CDR3 is TGCAGTGCTTACATATACAATGAGCAGTTCTTC.

The table lists this clonotype with a few counts. CDR3 coding DNA: TGCAGCGTGGGGGGGACTAGCGGGGGACGCACAGATACGCAGTATTTT. It is translated as CSVGGTSGGRTDTQYF. The rearrangement joins TRBV29-1 to TRBJ2-3; 14 bases fit TRBD2. V dropped 6 bases and J dropped 1; count of bases not matched to a gene: 6. This CDR3 is 16 amino acids long. Germline CDR1 reads SQVTM; CDR2 reads ANQGSEA.

In regard to this clonotype: A read error may produce the germline difference seen at one junction end. The genes are TRBV11-2 and TRBJ2-2; 8 nucleotides align to TRBD1. CDR1 SGHAT and CDR2 FQNNGV come from the germline V gene. The CDR3 is 16 residues long. CDR3 loop: CASSFTQGEVTGELLF. In nucleotides, the CDR3 is TGTGCCAGCAGCTTCACACAGGGGGAGGTTACCGGGGAGCTGCTTTTT. Full variable domain (remainder filled in from reference TRBV11-2 and TRBJ2-2): EAGVAQSPRYKIIEKRQSVAFWCNPISGHATLYWYQQILGQGPKLLIQFQNNGVVDDSQLPKDRFSAERLKGVDSTLKIQPAKLEDSAVYLCASSFTQGEVTGELLFGEGSRLTVL.

The rearrangement links TRBV28 to TRBJ2-5; maybe TRBD2 (5 bases). Trimming pared 8 bases from V and 5 bases from J, leaving 21 bases between. This CDR3 spans 15 amino acids. CDR1 is MDHEN and CDR2 is SYDVKM in the germline V gene. This CDR3 is CASARRAPRWETQYF. CDR3 sequence (DNA): TGTGCCAGCGCCCGGCGGGCCCCACGTTGGGAGACCCAGTACTTC.

The chain couples TRBV28 to TRBJ2-7; D gene uncertain. Germline V gene data show CDR1 as MDHEN and CDR2 as SYDVKM. Trimming stripped 7 bases from V and 6 bases from J, with 10 bases between. This CDR3 comprises 11 residues. CDR3 nucleotide sequence: TGTGCCAGCAACTTTCGCGGCGAGCAGTACTTC. Its protein product is CASNFRGEQYF.

About this clonotype itself: This may arise from a read error, as a much more abundant clone is one base away. The rearrangement links TRBV6-1 to TRBJ2-2, with a weak D call TRBD2 (5 bases). Trimming cost V 3 bases and J 5 bases, with 13 bases left between them. This CDR3 region has 15 residues. Germline V gene data show CDR1 as MNHNS and CDR2 as SASEGT. For the CDR3, the DNA is TGTGCCAGCAGTGAGCGGGTTAGCCGAACCGGGGAGCTGTTTTTT. It translates to CASSERVSRTGELFF.

Concerning this clonotype: Because the CDR3 is missing its conserved closing phenylalanine or tryptophan, this is likely a read error. Because the CDR3's place on the DNA is in doubt, the DNA is left out and the CDR3 is given as listed by TCRdb. CDR3 sequence reads: CASSLRLAGDHEQSV. The V gene is TRBV6-1, the J gene TRBJ2-1; the table assigns TRBD2, which was not confirmed against the DNA. Inclusive of both ends, the CDR3 amounts to 15 amino acids. Germline CDR1 is MNHNS and CDR2 is SASEGT.

The table lists this clonotype with a few counts. This sequence joins TRBV28 and TRBJ2-1, with 9 bases lining up with TRBD1. Unmatched junction bases numbered 7, after V lost 6 bases and J lost 1 base. The length of the CDR3 is 16 residues. Germline V gene sequence: CDR1 MDHEN, CDR2 SYDVKM. The CDR3 coding sequence is TGTGCCAGCAGAAATGCCGGGACAGGGTCCTACAATGAGCAGTTCTTC. Translation gives CASRNAGTGSYNEQFF.

This clonotype was counted many times. The gene calls are TRBV11-2 and TRBJ2-7; no reliable D call. This CDR3 is 14 amino acids long. The germline V gene has CDR1 SGHAT and CDR2 FQNNGV. V shed 6 bases and J shed 3 bases, with 15 bases lying between them. CDR3 loop: CASREVEPNYEQYF. CDR3 DNA: TGTGCCAGCAGGGAAGTCGAACCGAACTACGAGCAGTACTTC.

The rearrangement uses TRBV11-2 and TRBJ2-1; a weak D match, TRBD1 (7 bases). CDR1 SGHAT and CDR2 FQNNGV come from the germline V gene. CDR3 length: 15 residues. DNA of the CDR3: TGTACTAGCAGCTCAACCGGGACAGTGGAAAATGAGCAGTTCTTC. Residues: CTSSSTGTVENEQFF.

This clonotype was seen ten or more times. The V gene is TRBV10-2, the J gene TRBJ1-2, with TRBD1 matching 10 bases. Germline V CDR1 and CDR2: WSHSY, SAAADI. Losses at the gene ends were 7 bases for V and 3 bases for J; bases not matched to a gene: 5. The CDR3 length is 14 residues. DNA for the CDR3: TGCGCCAGCATGGCGGGACAGGGGTACTATGGCTACACCTTC. Translation gives CASMAGQGYYGYTF.